This TCR beta chain was documented in a study of blood T cell repertoires in COVID-19. Sequencing used immunoSEQ multiplex PCR; TCRdb keeps in-frame clones, though not all of them. The table records about 14,000 clones, 84% of them present only once. The CDR3 spans 16 residues. V lost 5 bases, J lost 3 bases, and 19 bases lay in between. Germline V gives CDR1 SGHAT, CDR2 FQNNGV. The source material was peripheral blood. V is TRBV11-2 and J is TRBJ1-1, with D possibly TRBD1 on 6 matching bases. The sequence came from a man over 45 with active COVID-19. CDR3 amino acids: CASSHPGGRGYTEAFF. The CDR3, as DNA: TGTGCCAGCAGCCACCCTGGGGGCAGGGGTTACACTGAAGCTTTCTTT.